The present T cell receptor beta chain was sequenced within a study of human CD8 memory T cell subsets. The CDR3 runs to 16 residues. CDR1 is PRHDT, CDR2 FYEKMQ, per germline (reference sequence). The study, taken as a whole, reports: Stem-like memory and precursor exhausted T cell repertoires had very little in common with each other.

It was from duplicate vials of some 150,000 sorted CD8+ T cells per subset that RNA came. Investigators built TCR beta libraries using UMI-labeled 5' RACE. TCRdb re-analyzed the 5' RACE reads; it lists each CDR3 protein once, without DNA. Its listing shows roughly 10,000 distinct CDR3 sequences. A word on this clonotype: Its specificity is unknown.

The sequenced sample consisted of CD8+ T cells from PBMCs. The sequence was collected from a human donor in good health. The chain combines TRBV13 with TRBJ1-1; TCRdb names TRBD1, which stays unverified in the absence of DNA. CDR3: CASSSKRTGPNTEAFF.